This passage covers 21 T cell receptor beta chains from one sample sequenced in a study of blood T cell repertoires in COVID-19. Profiled with immunoSEQ multiplex PCR; TCRdb holds only in-frame clones, not every one. The sample yields about 140,000 clones, about 86% seen once. Material: peripheral blood. The receptor source for this set is a woman in her fifties or sixties with acute or convalescent COVID-19.

This clone was recorded a few times. The chain combines TRBV6-2 or TRBV6-3 with TRBJ1-5; no firm D call. CDR1 and CDR2 from the germline V gene are MNHEY and SVGEGT. This CDR3 has 13 residues. The V end lost 5 bases, the J end lost 6 bases, and 11 bases lay between the germline ends. CDR3 nucleotides: TGTGCCAGCAGTCGTCAACGGGGTCAGCCCCAGCATTTT. It translates to CASSRQRGQPQHF.

The V call is TRBV20-1, the J call TRBJ2-5, with 9 bases lining up with TRBD1. Germline V gene data show CDR1 as DFQATT and CDR2 as SNEGSKA (reference sequence). With 3 bases clipped from V and 1 base from J, the junction kept 6 bases outside the gene matches. The CDR3 has 15 amino acids. This CDR3 reads CSASAPTGGQETQYF. DNA for the CDR3: TGCAGTGCTAGTGCCCCGACAGGGGGCCAAGAGACCCAGTACTTC.

V gene TRBV10-3 combines with J gene TRBJ1-5; 8 nucleotides agree with TRBD1. Germline loops: CDR1 ENHRY, CDR2 SYGVKD. After removal of 7 bases from V and 7 bases from J, the junction contained 9 bases not matched to a gene. This CDR3 has 14 amino acids. CDR3 DNA: TGTGCCATCAACCGACAGGGGCTGGGGCAGCCCCAGCATTTT. Amino acid sequence: CAINRQGLGQPQHF.

The chain uses TRBV19 and TRBJ1-2; 10 bases agree with TRBD1. Germline CDR1 LNHDA, CDR2 SQIVND (reference sequence). Germline trimming cut 1 base from V and 7 bases from J; bases unmatched to any gene: 6. The CDR3 consists of 15 residues. The CDR3 region has the DNA TGTGCCAGTAGTATAGTCTGGGACAGGGGAAGTGGCTACACCTTC. Its protein is CASSIVWDRGSGYTF. Supplemented by reference TRBV19 and TRBJ1-2, the full variable domain reads DGGITQSPKYLFRKEGQNVTLSCEQNLNHDAMYWYRQDPGQGLRLIYYSQIVNDFQKGDIAEGYSVSREKKESFPLTVTSAQKNPTAFYLCASSIVWDRGSGYTFGSGTRLTVV.

The count of this clone is one. The chain has TRBV28 and TRBJ2-3, with 8 bases that match TRBD2. CDR1 is MDHEN, CDR2 SYDVKM, per germline. This CDR3 is 11 amino acids long. V was pared by 6 bases and J by 10 bases, with 3 bases of the junction left unmatched. This CDR3 reads CASRTRGAQYF. The CDR3 coding sequence is TGTGCCAGCAGGACGCGGGGGGCGCAGTATTTT. Variable domain in full (rest from reference TRBV28 and TRBJ2-3): DVKVTQSSRYLVKRTGEKVFLECVQDMDHENMFWYRQDPGLGLRLIYFSYDVKMKEKGDIPEGYSVSREKKERFSLILESASTNQTSMYLCASRTRGAQYFGPGTRLTVL.

The chain recombines TRBV27 with TRBJ2-7; 7 bases line up with TRBD2. Trimming cost V 7 bases and J 4 bases; bases outside gene matches: 10. The CDR3 consists of 14 residues. Germline V gene data show CDR1 as MNHEY and CDR2 as SMNVEV (reference sequence). CDR3 sequence (DNA): TGTGCCAGCAAAATGGGGGGGGATGGGTACGAGCAGTACTTC. Its protein product is CASKMGGDGYEQYF.

This sequence joins TRBV9 and TRBJ1-4; 8 bases map to TRBD1. The germline CDR1 and CDR2 sequences are SGDLS and YYNGEE. J was trimmed by 5 bases and V by 4 bases; bases with no gene match: 16. The CDR3 runs to 18 residues. This CDR3 reads CASSYGTGFTNPNEKLFF. DNA for the CDR3: TGTGCCAGCAGCTACGGGACAGGCTTTACTAACCCCAATGAAAAACTGTTTTTT.

This chain uses TRBV5-8 with TRBJ2-3, with D uncertain. Germline CDR1 SGHTS, CDR2 YDEGEE. The CDR3 is 15 amino acids. With 4 bases removed from V and 1 base from J, the gap between germline ends came to 13 bases. The CDR3 loop is CASSPWAHRTDTQYF. CDR3 sequence (DNA): TGTGCCAGCAGCCCCTGGGCCCACCGCACAGATACGCAGTATTTT. Full variable domain (missing parts from reference TRBV5-8 and TRBJ2-3): EAGVTQSPTHLIKTRGQQATLRCSPISGHTSVYWYQQALGLGLQFLLWYDEGEERNRGNFPPRFSGRQFPNYSSELNVNALELEDSALYLCASSPWAHRTDTQYFGPGTRLTVL.

This sequence joins TRBV28 and TRBJ1-5, with D perhaps TRBD1 (6 bases). With 0 bases removed from V and 5 bases from J, the gap between germline ends came to 14 bases. The CDR3 is 16 residues long. Germline CDR1 MDHEN, CDR2 SYDVKM. In DNA, the CDR3 is TGTGCCAGCAGTTTATGGGATGTGACAGGAGATCAGCCCCAGCATTTT. Encoded protein: CASSLWDVTGDQPQHF.

The chain uses TRBV11-3 and TRBJ2-1, with D perhaps TRBD2 (7 bases). The V and J ends lost 5 bases and 4 bases respectively, with 18 bases between them. Germline CDR1 SGHNT, CDR2 YENEEA. This CDR3 region has 16 residues. The CDR3 coding sequence is TGTGCCAGCAGCCGACTAGTGGGGAGGGGGTACAATGAGCAGTTCTTC. It is translated as CASSRLVGRGYNEQFF. Supplemented by reference TRBV11-3 and TRBJ2-1, the full variable domain reads EAGVVQSPRYKIIEKKQPVAFWCNPISGHNTLYWYLQNLGQGPELLIRYENEEAVDDSQLPKDRFSAERLKGVDSTLKIQPAELGDSAVYLCASSRLVGRGYNEQFFGPGTRLTVL.

This clone has ten or more counts. The same CDR3 is also encoded by other DNA sequences in this sample. The genes are TRBV4-1 and TRBJ1-2, with 7 nucleotides matching TRBD1. CDR1 is MGHRA, CDR2 YSYEKL, per germline. The CDR3 has 14 residues. Germline trimming cut 0 bases from V and 8 bases from J; bases unmatched to any gene: 6. CDR3 protein: CASSQDTGASGYTF. CDR3 in DNA: TGCGCCAGCAGCCAAGATACAGGGGCATCCGGCTACACCTTC.

This clone has a handful of counts. CDR3 coding DNA: TGTGCCAGCAGCTTAGCCGGGGGGGCGATAGATACGCAGTATTTT. Its protein is CASSLAGGAIDTQYF. J is TRBJ2-3 and V is TRBV7-3, with 8 positions matching TRBD2. This CDR3 comprises 15 residues. V shed 2 bases, J shed 5 bases, and the junction held 6 bases outside the gene matches. CDR1 SGHTA and CDR2 FQGTGA come from the germline V gene.

The chain combines TRBV29-1 with TRBJ2-5; tentatively, D is TRBD1 (7 bases). The V gene lost 4 bases and the J gene lost 9 bases, with 24 bases spanning the gap. The germline V gene encodes CDR1 SQVTM and CDR2 ANQGSEA. This CDR3 has 15 residues. CDR3 loop: CSVGRQAHTGEAQYF. The CDR3 region has the DNA TGCAGCGTTGGCCGGCAGGCCCACACAGGGGAGGCCCAGTACTTC.

Concerning this clone: Distinct nucleotide sequences in the sample also encode this CDR3. The gene calls are TRBV5-8 and TRBJ2-1; maybe TRBD1 (6 bases). Germline-derived CDR1 and CDR2 are SGHTS and YDEGEE. This CDR3 is 14 amino acids long. V lost 0 bases, J lost 3 bases, and 7 bases lay in between. The CDR3 DNA reads TGTGCCAGCAGCTTGGAGGGGGTCTACAATGAGCAGTTCTTC. Translating it yields CASSLEGVYNEQFF.

This clone has more than one count but fewer than ten. The gene calls are TRBV12-3 or TRBV12-4 and TRBJ1-1; D unclear. The germline V and J ends were trimmed by 3 bases and 1 base, with 6 bases remaining between them. The CDR3 extends over 13 amino acids. The CDR3 DNA follows: TGTGCCAGCAGTTTTAACGGGAACACTGAAGCTTTCTTT. Residues: CASSFNGNTEAFF.

The chain links TRBV18 to TRBJ2-2; 11 bases align to TRBD1. This CDR3 spans 15 amino acids. Germline trimming cut 0 bases from V and 6 bases from J; bases unmatched to any gene: 0. Looked up from germline, CDR1 is KGHSH and CDR2 is LQKENI. The DNA for the CDR3 is TGTGCCAGCTCACCACCGGGACAGGGGGCCGGGGAGCTGTTTTTT. It encodes CASSPPGQGAGELFF.

This chain joins TRBV9 and TRBJ1-2; 7 nucleotides line up with TRBD1. V lost 3 bases to trimming and J lost 9 bases; unmatched junction nucleotides: 17. CDR3 size: 16 residues. Germline CDR1 reads SGDLS; CDR2 reads YYNGEE. CDR3 residues: CASSERGDSLQASYTF. The CDR3 region has the DNA TGTGCCAGCAGCGAACGTGGGGACAGTCTCCAAGCCAGCTACACCTTC.

The V and J genes are TRBV5-1 and TRBJ1-6; possible D gene TRBD1, 5 bases. This CDR3 has 14 residues. Germline CDR1 is SGHRS and CDR2 is YFSETQ. Trimming stripped 4 bases from V and 8 bases from J, with 13 bases between. The CDR3 DNA reads TGCGCCAGCAGCGGGGGGGTCATGGATTCACCCCTCCACTTT. Translation gives CASSGGVMDSPLHF. The whole variable domain, filled in from reference TRBV5-1 and TRBJ1-6, reads KAGVTQTPRYLIKTRGQQVTLSCSPISGHRSVSWYQQTPGQGLQFLFEYFSETQRNKGNFPGRFSGRQFSNSRSEMNVSTLELGDSALYLCASSGGVMDSPLHFGNGTRLTVT.

V gene TRBV5-1 combines with J gene TRBJ1-1; a weak D match, TRBD1 (5 bases). Germline V gives CDR1 SGHRS, CDR2 YFSETQ. Between the trimmed V and J ends, which lost 1 base and 7 bases, there was a span of 8 bases. This CDR3 is built from 12 residues. The CDR3 loop reads CASSLSGDEAFF. As DNA, the CDR3 is TGCGCCAGCAGCTTGTCGGGGGATGAAGCTTTCTTT.

This clone was detected only a few times. This rearrangement joins TRBV3-1 (or the pseudogene TRBV3-2) to TRBJ2-1; TRBD2 agrees at 12 bases. Germline V lookup: CDR1 LGHDT, CDR2 YNNKEL (reference sequence). There are 14 residues in the CDR3. Germline trimming cut 4 bases from V and 8 bases from J; bases unmatched to any gene: 3. CDR3 residues: CASSRLAGDHEQFF. The DNA for the CDR3 is TGTGCCAGCAGCCGACTAGCGGGGGACCATGAGCAGTTCTTC.

In its sample, this clone was seen a few times. The chain links TRBV9 to TRBJ2-1; no clear D gene. V was shortened by 3 bases and J by 8 bases, with 12 bases between the two germline ends. Germline CDR1 and CDR2: SGDLS and YYNGEE. CDR3 length: 13 residues. The CDR3 spells CASSDAVYHEQFF. CDR3 sequence (DNA): TGTGCCAGCAGCGATGCAGTGTATCATGAGCAGTTCTTC.